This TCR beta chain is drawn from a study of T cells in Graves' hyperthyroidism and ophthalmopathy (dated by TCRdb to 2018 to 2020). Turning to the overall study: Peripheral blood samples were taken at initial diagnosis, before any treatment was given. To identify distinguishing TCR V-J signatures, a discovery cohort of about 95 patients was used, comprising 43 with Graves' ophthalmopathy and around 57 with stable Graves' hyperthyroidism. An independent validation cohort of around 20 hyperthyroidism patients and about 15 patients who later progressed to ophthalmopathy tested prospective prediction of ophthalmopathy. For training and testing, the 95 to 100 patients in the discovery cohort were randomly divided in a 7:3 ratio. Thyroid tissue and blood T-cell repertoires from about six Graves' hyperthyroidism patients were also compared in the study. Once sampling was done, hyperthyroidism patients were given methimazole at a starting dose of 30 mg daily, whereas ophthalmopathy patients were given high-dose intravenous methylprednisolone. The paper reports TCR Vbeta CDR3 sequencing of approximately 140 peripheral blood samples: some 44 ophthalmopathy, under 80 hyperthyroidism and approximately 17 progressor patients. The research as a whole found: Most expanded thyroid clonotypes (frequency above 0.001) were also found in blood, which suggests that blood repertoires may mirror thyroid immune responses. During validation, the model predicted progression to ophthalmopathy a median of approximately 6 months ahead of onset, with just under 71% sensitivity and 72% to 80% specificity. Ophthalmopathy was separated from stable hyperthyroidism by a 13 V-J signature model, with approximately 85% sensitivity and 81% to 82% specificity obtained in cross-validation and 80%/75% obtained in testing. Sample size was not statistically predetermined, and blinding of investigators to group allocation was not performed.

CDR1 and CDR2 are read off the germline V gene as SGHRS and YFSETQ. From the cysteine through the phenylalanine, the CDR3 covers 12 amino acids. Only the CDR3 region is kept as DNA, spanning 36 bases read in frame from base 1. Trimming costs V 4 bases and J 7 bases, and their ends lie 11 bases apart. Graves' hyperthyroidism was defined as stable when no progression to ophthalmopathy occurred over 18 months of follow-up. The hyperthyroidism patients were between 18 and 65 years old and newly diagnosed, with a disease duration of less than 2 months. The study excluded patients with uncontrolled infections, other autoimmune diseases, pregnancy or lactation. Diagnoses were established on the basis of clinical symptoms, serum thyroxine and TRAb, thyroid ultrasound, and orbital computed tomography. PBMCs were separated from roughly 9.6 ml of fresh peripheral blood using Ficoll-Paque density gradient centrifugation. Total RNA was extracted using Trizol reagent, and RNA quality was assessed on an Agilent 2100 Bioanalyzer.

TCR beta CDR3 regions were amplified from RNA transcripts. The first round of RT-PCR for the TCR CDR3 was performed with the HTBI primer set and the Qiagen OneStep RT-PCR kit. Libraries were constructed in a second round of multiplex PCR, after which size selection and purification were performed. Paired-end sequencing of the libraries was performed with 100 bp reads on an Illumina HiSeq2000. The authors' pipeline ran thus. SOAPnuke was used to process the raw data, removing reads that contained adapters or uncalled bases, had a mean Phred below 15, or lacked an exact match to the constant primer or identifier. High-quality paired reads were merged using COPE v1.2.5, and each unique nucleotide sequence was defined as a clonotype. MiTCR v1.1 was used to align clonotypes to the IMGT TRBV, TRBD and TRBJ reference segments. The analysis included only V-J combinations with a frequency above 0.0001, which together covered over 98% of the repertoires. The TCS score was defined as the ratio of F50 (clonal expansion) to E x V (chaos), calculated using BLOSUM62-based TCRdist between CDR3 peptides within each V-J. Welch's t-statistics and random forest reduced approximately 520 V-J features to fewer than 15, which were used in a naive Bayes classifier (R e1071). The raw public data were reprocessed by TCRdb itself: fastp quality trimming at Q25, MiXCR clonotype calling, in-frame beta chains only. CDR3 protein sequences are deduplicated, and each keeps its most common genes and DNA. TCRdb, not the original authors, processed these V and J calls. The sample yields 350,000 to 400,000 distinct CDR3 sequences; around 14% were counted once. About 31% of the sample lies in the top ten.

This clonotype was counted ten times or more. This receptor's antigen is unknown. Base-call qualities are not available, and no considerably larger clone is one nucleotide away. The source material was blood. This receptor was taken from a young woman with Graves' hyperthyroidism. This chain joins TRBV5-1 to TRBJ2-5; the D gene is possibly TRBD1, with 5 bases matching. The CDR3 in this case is CASSVEQGTQYF. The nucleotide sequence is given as TGCGCCAGCAGCGTTGAGCAGGGGACCCAGTACTTC.